This TCR beta chain was sequenced for a study of T-cell memory formation after mild COVID-19. The study, taken as a whole, reports: There were some responding clones in pre-infection memory, which suggested that cross-reactive memory had joined. Clones that contracted clustered mainly in CM and EM if CD4+ and in EMRA if CD8+.

Trimming removed 6 bases from V and 5 bases from J, with 11 bases in between. Germline V CDR1 and CDR2: MGHRA, YSYEKL. The CDR3 is 12 residues long. TCRdb processed the 5' RACE reads anew with MiXCR; each CDR3 protein has one entry. The table has hundreds of thousands of distinct CDR3 sequences, roughly 21% seen once. This clonotype was observed a few times. As yet, its antigen is unknown. The sequencing sample was made of PBMCs or a T cell subset sorted from them (not recorded which). This sequence originates from an adult woman who had mild COVID-19 (a few samples of this study predate the infection). Cell type and time point are not known. This sequence joins TRBV4-1 and TRBJ2-7, with D tentatively TRBD1 (6 bases). As DNA, the CDR3 is TGCGCCAGCAGGGGGGCTAATCACGAGCAGTACTTC. This sequence encodes CASRGANHEQYF.